This T cell receptor (beta chain) was obtained from a study of CD8 T cells in Susac syndrome. CDR3 length equals 17 residues. Deletions cut 1 base from V and 1 base from J, with 17 bases between. Looked up from germline, CDR1 is LNHNV and CDR2 is YYDKDF (reference sequence). From blood CD8+ and CD4+ T cells, TCR beta sequences were generated. An input of roughly 0.45 to 1 ug of RNA was subjected to reverse transcription using random hexamers. By means of immunoSEQ multiplex PCR, TCR beta CDR3 spanning 54 Vbeta and 13 Jbeta underwent amplification. TCRdb reprocessed the immunoSEQ multiplex PCR reads with MiXCR, giving one entry per CDR3 protein. The sample consists of under 550,000 distinct CDR3 sequences, more than 80% of them appearing once.

This clonotype was sampled from a human donor with multiple sclerosis. The sequencing sample was made of CD8+ T cells from PBMCs. This chain connects TRBV15 to TRBJ2-7, with D perhaps given as TRBD1 or TRBD2 (5 bases each). Here the CDR3 DNA reads TGTGCCACCAGCAGAGGTATTGGGACGGCGCCTTCCTACGAGCAGTACTTC. Residues: CATSRGIGTAPSYEQYF.